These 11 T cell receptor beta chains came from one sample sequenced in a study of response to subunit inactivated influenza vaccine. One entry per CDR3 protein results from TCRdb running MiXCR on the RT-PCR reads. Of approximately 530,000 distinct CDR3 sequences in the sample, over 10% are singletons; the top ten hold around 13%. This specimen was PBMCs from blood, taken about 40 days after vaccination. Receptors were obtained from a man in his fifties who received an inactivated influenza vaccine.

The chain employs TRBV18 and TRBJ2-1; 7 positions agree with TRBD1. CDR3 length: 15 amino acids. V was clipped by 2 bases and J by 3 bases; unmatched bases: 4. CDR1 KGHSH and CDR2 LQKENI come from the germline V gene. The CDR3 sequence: CASSPRGGFYNEQFF. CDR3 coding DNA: TGTGCCAGCTCACCAAGAGGGGGCTTCTACAATGAGCAGTTCTTC.

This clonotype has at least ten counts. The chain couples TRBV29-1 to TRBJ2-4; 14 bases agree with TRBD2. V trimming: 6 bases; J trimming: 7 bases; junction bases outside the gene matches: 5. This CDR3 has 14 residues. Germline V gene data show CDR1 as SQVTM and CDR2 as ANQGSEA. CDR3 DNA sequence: TGCAGCGTAGTGACTAGCGGGAGGGCGAACATTCAGTACTTC. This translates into CSVVTSGRANIQYF.

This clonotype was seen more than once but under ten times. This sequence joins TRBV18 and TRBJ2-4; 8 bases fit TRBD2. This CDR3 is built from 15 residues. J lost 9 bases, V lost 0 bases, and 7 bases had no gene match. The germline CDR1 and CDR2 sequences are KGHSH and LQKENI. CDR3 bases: TGTGCCAGCTCACCACCTACAGCGGGGGAGGTCATTCAGTACTTC. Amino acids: CASSPPTAGEVIQYF.

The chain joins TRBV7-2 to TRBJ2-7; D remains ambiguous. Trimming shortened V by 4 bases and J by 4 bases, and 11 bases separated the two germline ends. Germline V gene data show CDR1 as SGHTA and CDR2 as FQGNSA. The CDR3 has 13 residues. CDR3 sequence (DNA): TGTACCAGCAGCTCACCCTCTCTTTACGAGCAGTACTTC. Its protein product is CTSSSPSLYEQYF.

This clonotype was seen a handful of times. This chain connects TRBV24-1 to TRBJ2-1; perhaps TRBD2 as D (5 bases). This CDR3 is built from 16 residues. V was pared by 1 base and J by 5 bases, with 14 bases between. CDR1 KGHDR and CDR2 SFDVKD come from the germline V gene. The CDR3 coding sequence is TGTGCCACCAGTGATTTAGCCAGCGGCCCTCACAATGAGCAGTTCTTC. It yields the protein CATSDLASGPHNEQFF.

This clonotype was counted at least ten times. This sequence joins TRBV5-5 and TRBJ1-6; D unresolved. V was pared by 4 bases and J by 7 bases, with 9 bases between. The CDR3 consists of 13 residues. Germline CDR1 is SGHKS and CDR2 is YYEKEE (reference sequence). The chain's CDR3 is CASSLGSNSPLHF. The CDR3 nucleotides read TGTGCCAGCAGCCTCGGGTCGAATTCACCCCTCCACTTT.

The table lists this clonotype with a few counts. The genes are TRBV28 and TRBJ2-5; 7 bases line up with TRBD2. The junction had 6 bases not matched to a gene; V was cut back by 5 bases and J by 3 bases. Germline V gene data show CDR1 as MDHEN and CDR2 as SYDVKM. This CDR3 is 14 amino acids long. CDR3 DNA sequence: TGTGCCAGCAGTGTCCGGGGAGGGGAAGAGACCCAGTACTTC. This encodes CASSVRGGEETQYF.

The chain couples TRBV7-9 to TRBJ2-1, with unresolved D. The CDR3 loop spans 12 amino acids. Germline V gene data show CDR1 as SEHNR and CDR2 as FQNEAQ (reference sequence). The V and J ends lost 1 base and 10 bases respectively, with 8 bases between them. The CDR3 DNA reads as TGTGCCAGCAGCTTAGATACGGAGGAGCAGTTCTTC. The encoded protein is CASSLDTEEQFF.

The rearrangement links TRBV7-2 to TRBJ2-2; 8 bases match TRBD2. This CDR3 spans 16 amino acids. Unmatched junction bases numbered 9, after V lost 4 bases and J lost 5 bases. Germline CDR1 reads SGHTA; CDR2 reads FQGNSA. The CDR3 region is CASSSTSGVRTGELFF. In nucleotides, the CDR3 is TGTGCCAGCAGCTCTACTAGCGGAGTAAGAACCGGGGAGCTGTTTTTT.

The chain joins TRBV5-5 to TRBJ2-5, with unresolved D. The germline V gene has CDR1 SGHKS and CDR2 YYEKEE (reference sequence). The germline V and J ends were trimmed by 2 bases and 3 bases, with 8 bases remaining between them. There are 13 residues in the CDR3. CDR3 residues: CASSLGWEETQYF. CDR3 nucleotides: TGTGCCAGCAGCTTAGGATGGGAAGAGACCCAGTACTTC.

CDR3 bases: TGTGCCAGCAGCCGCCGGGGCTCTGGGGCCAACGTCCTGACTTTC. This gives the protein CASSRRGSGANVLTF. This sequence joins TRBV28 and TRBJ2-6, with a tentative D call TRBD2 (5 bases). This CDR3 is 15 amino acids long. Germline values: CDR1 MDHEN, CDR2 SYDVKM. V dropped 6 bases and J dropped 0 bases, with 9 bases sitting between them.